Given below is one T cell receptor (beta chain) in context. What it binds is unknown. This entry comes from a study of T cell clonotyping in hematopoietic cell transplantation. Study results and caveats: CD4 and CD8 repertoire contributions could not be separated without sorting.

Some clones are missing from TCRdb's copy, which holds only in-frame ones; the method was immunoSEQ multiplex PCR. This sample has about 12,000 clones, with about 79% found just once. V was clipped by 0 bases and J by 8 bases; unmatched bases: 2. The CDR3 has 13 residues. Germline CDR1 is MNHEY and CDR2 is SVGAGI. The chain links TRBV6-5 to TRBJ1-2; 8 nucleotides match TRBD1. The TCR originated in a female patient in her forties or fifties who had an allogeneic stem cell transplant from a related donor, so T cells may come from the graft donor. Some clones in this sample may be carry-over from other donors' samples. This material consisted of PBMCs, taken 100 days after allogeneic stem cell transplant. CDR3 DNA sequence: TGTGCCAGCAGTTACTCTACAGGGGGAGGCTACACCTTC. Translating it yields CASSYSTGGGYTF.